The 27 T cell receptor beta chains below were found in one sample sequenced in a study of shared clonotypes between healthy human individuals. TCRdb keeps only in-frame clones here, not all; method: immunoSEQ multiplex PCR. Found here are 520,000 or so clones, 75% to 85% of them singletons; the top ten hold over 10%. Sequenced: PBMCs. These TCRs come from a woman aged 40 to 55 in good health. Some clones in this sample may be carry-over from other donors' samples.

Here the CDR3 reads CASTFGTTSGEQYF. Here the CDR3 DNA reads TGTGCCAGCACCTTTGGGACTACGTCGGGGGAGCAGTACTTC. The V call is TRBV7-2, the J call TRBJ2-7, with 7 bases aligning to TRBD2. Germline CDR1 and CDR2: SGHTA and FQGNSA. The CDR3 extends over 14 amino acids. Trimming at V came to 7 bases and at J to 7 bases, leaving 13 bases not matched to a gene.

The chain employs TRBV28 and TRBJ2-7; 9 bases align to TRBD1. CDR3 size: 14 residues. Per the germline V gene, CDR1 is MDHEN and CDR2 is SYDVKM. Germline trimming cut 3 bases from V and 4 bases from J; bases unmatched to any gene: 4. CDR3 coding DNA: TGTGCCAGCAGTTTTACGGGACAGGGTTACGAGCAGTACTTC. Translated, it gives CASSFTGQGYEQYF.

This chain connects TRBV30 to TRBJ1-5, with TRBD1 matching over 7 bases. After removal of 2 bases from V and 3 bases from J, the junction contained 4 bases not matched to a gene. The CDR3 contains 14 residues. The germline gives CDR1 GTSNPN, CDR2 SVGIG (reference sequence). The CDR3, as DNA: TGTGCCTGGAGTCGCGGGACAGACAATCAGCCCCAGCATTTT. Translation: CAWSRGTDNQPQHF.

The chain joins TRBV4-1 to TRBJ2-5, with 11 bases aligning to TRBD2. The length of the CDR3 is 15 residues. CDR1 and CDR2 from the germline V gene are MGHRA and YSYEKL. Trimming at V came to 3 bases and at J to 4 bases, leaving 4 bases not matched to a gene. CDR3 residues: CASSHTSGSLETQYF. The CDR3 region has the DNA TGCGCCAGCAGCCACACTAGCGGGAGTTTAGAGACCCAGTACTTC.

The rearrangement uses TRBV7-9 and TRBJ2-3; D remains unclear. Trimming left V 5 bases short and J 1 base short, with 10 bases between. The CDR3 totals 14 residues. The germline CDR1 and CDR2 sequences are SEHNR and FQNEAQ (reference sequence). This CDR3 is CASSPEQGTDTQYF. For the CDR3, the DNA is TGTGCCAGCAGCCCCGAGCAAGGCACAGATACGCAGTATTTT. Complete variable domain (other parts from reference TRBV7-9 and TRBJ2-3): DTGVSQNPRHKITKRGQNVTFRCDPISEHNRLYWYRQTLGQGPEFLTYFQNEAQLEKSRLLSDRFSAERPKGSFSTLEIQRTEQGDSAMYLCASSPEQGTDTQYFGPGTRLTVL.

The chain is built from TRBV9 and TRBJ2-2; 10 bases agree with TRBD1. CDR1 and CDR2 (germline): SGDLS, YYNGEE. With V trimmed by 4 bases and J by 5 bases, 5 bases remained unmatched. CDR3 length: 15 amino acids. CDR3 region: CASSRQGAMTGELFF. The CDR3 DNA follows: TGTGCCAGCAGCCGACAGGGGGCAATGACCGGGGAGCTGTTTTTT.

The chain is built from TRBV11-2 and TRBJ2-5; 8 nucleotides match TRBD2. V was clipped by 5 bases and J by 5 bases; unmatched bases: 10. Germline V gives CDR1 SGHAT, CDR2 FQNNGV. The CDR3 runs 15 residues. CDR3 sequence: CASSPGSGGPETQYF. In DNA, the CDR3 is TGTGCCAGCAGCCCCGGGTCGGGAGGGCCGGAGACCCAGTACTTC.

The chain employs TRBV5-5 and TRBJ2-7; D ambiguous. The CDR3 spans 11 residues. Trimming left V 0 bases short and J 6 bases short, with 4 bases between. The germline V gene encodes CDR1 SGHKS and CDR2 YYEKEE (reference sequence). Written as DNA, the CDR3 is TGTGCCAGCAGCTTGGAATTCGAGCAGTACTTC. Translated, it gives CASSLEFEQYF.

This clone was found once. A single base is all that separates this from a far larger clone, so a read error is likely. This rearrangement joins TRBV11-2 to TRBJ1-1; D is uncertain. With 1 base removed from V and 1 base from J, the gap between germline ends came to 4 bases. Per germline, CDR1 SGHAT and CDR2 FQNNGV. The CDR3 runs to 13 residues. The CDR3 is CASSLGGNTEAFF. CDR3 DNA: TGTGCCAGCAGCTTAGGTGGGAACACTGAAGCTTTCTTT. The variable domain in full, with the rest retrieved from reference TRBV11-2 and TRBJ1-1, is EAGVAQSPRYKIIEKRQSVAFWCNPISGHATLYWYQQILGQGPKLLIQFQNNGVVDDSQLPKDRFSAERLKGVDSTLKIQPAKLEDSAVYLCASSLGGNTEAFFGQGTRLTVV.

The chain links TRBV5-5 to TRBJ1-4; tentative D call: TRBD1 (6 bases). Trimming stripped 0 bases from V and 8 bases from J, with 14 bases between. This CDR3 has 15 amino acids. Germline CDR1 reads SGHKS; CDR2 reads YYEKEE (reference sequence). The CDR3 DNA follows: TGTGCCAGCAGCTTGGTGGGGGGCACAGGGGAAAAACTGTTTTTT. Its translation is CASSLVGGTGEKLFF.

Note on this clone: A junction end diverges from the germline sequence, so it may reflect a read error. CDR3 nucleotides: TGTGCCAGCAGTCTATCCGGCATTCGCTTTGGCTACACCTTC. It is translated as CASSLSGIRFGYTF. The chain employs TRBV27 and TRBJ1-2; D gene uncertain. This CDR3 has 14 amino acids. Per germline, CDR1 MNHEY and CDR2 SMNVEV (reference sequence).

The V gene is TRBV28, the J gene TRBJ2-7, with D possibly TRBD2 on 6 matching bases. This CDR3 has 15 amino acids. Germline-derived CDR1 and CDR2 are MDHEN and SYDVKM. V shed 6 bases and J shed 3 bases, with 18 bases lying between them. DNA of the CDR3: TGTGCCAGCAGGGGTGACGGGAGTGTCCTCTACGAGCAGTACTTC. It specifies CASRGDGSVLYEQYF.

The chain couples TRBV10-3 to TRBJ1-5, with 7 nucleotides matching TRBD1. This CDR3 is 16 amino acids long. From germline, CDR1 is ENHRY and CDR2 SYGVKD. J was trimmed by 3 bases and V by 3 bases; bases with no gene match: 8. CDR3 amino acids: CAISDEPGQLNQPQHF. Here the CDR3 DNA reads TGTGCCATCAGTGACGAACCGGGACAGCTCAATCAGCCCCAGCATTTT.

The J gene is TRBJ2-3, the V gene TRBV6-4; D gene unclear. Deletions cut 0 bases from V and 5 bases from J, with 6 bases between. The germline CDR1 and CDR2 sequences are MRHNA and SNTAGT. There are 13 residues in the CDR3. The CDR3 here is CASSDSSGDTQYF. The CDR3 DNA reads as TGTGCCAGCAGTGACTCGTCGGGAGATACGCAGTATTTT.

The V gene is TRBV4-2, the J gene TRBJ1-5; D uncertain. CDR3 size: 14 residues. Germline V gene sequence: CDR1 LGHNA, CDR2 YNFKEQ. V was cut by 2 bases and J by 1 base, with 6 bases left in between. CDR3 nucleotides: TGTGCCAGCAGCCAAACAGACAGCAATCAGCCCCAGCATTTT. Its protein is CASSQTDSNQPQHF.

This chain joins TRBV5-6 and TRBJ2-7; 10 bases align to TRBD1. CDR1 is SGHDT, CDR2 YYEEEE, per germline. The trim removed 4 bases at V and 5 bases at J, leaving 9 bases unmatched. The CDR3 has 15 amino acids. The DNA of the CDR3 is TGTGCCAGCAGCCTCCGGGACAGGGGTACGGACGAGCAGTACTTC. It codes for CASSLRDRGTDEQYF.

The J gene is TRBJ2-5, the V gene TRBV27, with D perhaps TRBD1 (5 bases). CDR1 and CDR2 (germline): MNHEY, SMNVEV (reference sequence). V was trimmed by 6 bases and J by 2 bases, leaving 10 bases between them. The CDR3 length is 13 residues. The CDR3 loop is CASRQTVQETQYF. In DNA form, the CDR3 reads TGTGCCAGCAGGCAGACAGTTCAAGAGACCCAGTACTTC.

This clone was detected only a few times. The chain couples TRBV13 to TRBJ2-5; 8 nucleotides line up with TRBD1. The germline V gene encodes CDR1 PRHDT and CDR2 FYEKMQ (reference sequence). The CDR3 covers 13 residues. With 4 bases clipped from V and 4 bases from J, the junction kept 2 bases outside the gene matches. CDR3 residues: CASSSGQGETQYF. CDR3 DNA sequence: TGTGCCAGCAGCTCAGGACAGGGAGAGACCCAGTACTTC.

Only a few counts were recorded for this clone. The chain has TRBV11-3 and TRBJ2-1; D remains unclear. The V gene lost 4 bases and the J gene lost 9 bases, with 13 bases spanning the gap. CDR1 SGHNT and CDR2 YENEEA come from the germline V gene. CDR3 length: 13 residues. The CDR3 nucleotides are TGTGCCAGCAGCTCCCGTTCTTCGGGTGAGCAGTTCTTC. It translates to CASSSRSSGEQFF.

This chain uses TRBV5-1 with TRBJ2-1, with a weak D call TRBD2 (5 bases). The V gene's germline CDR1 is SGHRS and CDR2 YFSETQ. The CDR3 has 14 residues. The germline V and J ends were trimmed by 5 bases and 15 bases, with 24 bases remaining between them. Here the CDR3 reads CASSYDGTGREGFF. The CDR3 DNA sequence: TGCGCCAGCAGTTATGACGGAACGGGTCGCGAGGGGTTCTTC. The whole variable domain, remainder taken from reference TRBV5-1 and TRBJ2-1, is KAGVTQTPRYLIKTRGQQVTLSCSPISGHRSVSWYQQTPGQGLQFLFEYFSETQRNKGNFPGRFSGRQFSNSRSEMNVSTLELGDSALYLCASSYDGTGREGFFGPGTRLTVL.

A note on this clone: The sample carries other DNA sequences with the same CDR3. The V gene is TRBV7-9, the J gene TRBJ1-5; D gene unclear. Trimming cost V 1 base and J 7 bases, with 8 bases left between them. Germline V gene data show CDR1 as SEHNR and CDR2 as FQNEAQ (reference sequence). The CDR3 runs to 13 residues. The CDR3 DNA reads TGTGCCAGCAGCTTAGGGGAAGGGCAGCCCCAGCATTTT. Translated: CASSLGEGQPQHF.

The chain combines TRBV20-1 with TRBJ2-7; 7 nucleotides agree with TRBD2. V gave up 6 bases and J gave up 5 bases; unmatched junction bases: 1. The CDR3 contains 10 residues. Per germline, CDR1 DFQATT and CDR2 SNEGSKA (reference sequence). CDR3 amino acids: CSAGGDEQYF. In DNA, the CDR3 is TGCAGTGCGGGGGGGGACGAGCAGTACTTC.

The rearrangement uses TRBV18 and TRBJ2-5, with 7 nucleotides matching TRBD1. J lost 1 base, V lost 3 bases, and 11 bases had no gene match. The CDR3 is 17 residues long. CDR1 is KGHSH, CDR2 LQKENI, per germline. The CDR3 bases are TGTGCCAGCTCACCGACGAGGGGGCCCGGGTCCCAAGAGACCCAGTACTTC. It translates to CASSPTRGPGSQETQYF.

The J gene is TRBJ2-5, the V gene TRBV19; D perhaps matches TRBD2 (6 bases). The CDR3 covers 15 residues. Trimming pared 3 bases from V and 0 bases from J, leaving 11 bases between. CDR1 LNHDA and CDR2 SQIVND come from the germline V gene (reference sequence). The CDR3 region is CASSMTSSHQETQYF. As DNA, the CDR3 is TGTGCCAGTAGTATGACTAGTTCACACCAAGAGACCCAGTACTTC.

In the case of this clone: The junction departs from germline at one end; a sequencing error may be responsible. The CDR3 region is CASSLGGQGAAWF. The CDR3 DNA reads as TGTGCCAGCAGCTTAGGGGGCCAGGGGGCCGCGTGGTTT. The rearrangement joins TRBV7-9 to TRBJ1-5; 8 bases line up with TRBD1. This CDR3 has 13 amino acids. Germline-derived CDR1 and CDR2 are SEHNR and FQNEAQ (reference sequence).

In the case of this clone: The same CDR3 arises from other DNA sequences in this sample as well. J is TRBJ2-2 and V is TRBV30; no clear D. The CDR3 totals 13 residues. V dropped 0 bases and J dropped 1 base, with 3 bases sitting between them. Germline V lookup: CDR1 GTSNPN, CDR2 SVGIG (reference sequence). The CDR3 loop is CAWSVQNTGELFF. Written as DNA, the CDR3 is TGTGCCTGGAGTGTCCAGAACACCGGGGAGCTGTTTTTT.

The CDR3 loop reads CASSRTGEPGANVLTF. The CDR3 nucleotides read TGTGCCAGTAGTCGGACAGGAGAGCCTGGGGCCAACGTCCTGACTTTC. The V gene is TRBV19, the J gene TRBJ2-6; 7 bases are a match to TRBD1. V trimming: 5 bases; J trimming: 2 bases; junction bases outside the gene matches: 6. The germline CDR1 and CDR2 sequences are LNHDA and SQIVND (reference sequence). The CDR3 length is 16 residues.